This T cell receptor beta chain originates from a study of cytomegalovirus exposure and HLA in healthy donors. The study's findings and limits: Later analysis associated a missense DCLRE1C variant with TCR beta V- and J-gene trimming.

This CDR3 is 14 amino acids long. V gave up 1 base and J gave up 4 bases, with 10 bases separating them. Per germline, CDR1 GTSNPN and CDR2 SVGIG (reference sequence). With 60 Vbeta and 13 Jbeta primers, the PCR was carried out. The protocol was immunoSEQ multiplex PCR, while the TCRdb copy is restricted to in-frame clones and leaves out a portion. The table records 200,000 to 250,000 clones, about four fifths of them present only once. Notes on this clone: The antigen is not known.

The clonotype comes from a woman in her 40s in good health and CMV-seropositive. The sample comprised PBMCs. The rearrangement joins TRBV30 to TRBJ2-2; no firm D call. CDR3 region: CAWSALRGTGELFF. The CDR3 DNA reads TGTGCCTGGAGTGCCCTTAGAGGCACCGGGGAGCTGTTTTTT.